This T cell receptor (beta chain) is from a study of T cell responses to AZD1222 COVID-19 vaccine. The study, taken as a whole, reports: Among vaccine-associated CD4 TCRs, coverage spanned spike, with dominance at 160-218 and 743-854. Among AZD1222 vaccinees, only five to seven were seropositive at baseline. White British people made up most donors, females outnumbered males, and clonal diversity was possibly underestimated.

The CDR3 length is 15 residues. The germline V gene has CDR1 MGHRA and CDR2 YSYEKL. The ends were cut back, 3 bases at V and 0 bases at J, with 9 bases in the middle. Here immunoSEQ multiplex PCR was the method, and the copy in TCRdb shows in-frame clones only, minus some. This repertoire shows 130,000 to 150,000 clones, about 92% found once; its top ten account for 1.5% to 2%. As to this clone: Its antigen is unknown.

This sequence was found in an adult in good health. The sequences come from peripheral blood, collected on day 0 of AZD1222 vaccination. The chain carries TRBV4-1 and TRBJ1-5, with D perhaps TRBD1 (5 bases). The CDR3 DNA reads TGCGCCAGCAGCCAGGTTCAGGGTAGCAATCAGCCCCAGCATTTT. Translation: CASSQVQGSNQPQHF.